Listed here is a single TCR beta chain. What it recognizes is unknown. This entry belongs to a study of cytomegalovirus exposure and HLA in healthy donors. Regarding the study as a whole: Sequencing likely caused a cluster of highly shared sequence variants. Reports credit the classifier with highly specific, highly sensitive diagnosis of cytomegalovirus status. A later analysis showed TCR association rates differing by HLA locus, peaking at DRB1 and lowest at HLA-C. Among donors in an Asian-associated ancestry cluster, a later analysis reportedly found fewer N-insertions than the roughly 670-donor mean.

The PCR used 60 Vbeta and 13 Jbeta primers. Assay: immunoSEQ multiplex PCR; the TCRdb copy retains only in-frame clones and omits some. The sample lists fewer than 150,000 clones; about four fifths were seen once. This receptor was identified in a female donor in good health and CMV-seropositive. Sequenced sample: PBMCs.

This CDR3 is CASSAPRGTGGMNTEAFF. Here the CDR3 DNA reads TGCGCCAGCTCGGCTCCTCGCGGGACAGGGGGGATGAACACTGAAGCTTTCTTT. V and J are TRBV5-1 and TRBJ1-1; TRBD1 aligns across 11 bases. The junction had 14 bases not matched to a gene; V was cut back by 7 bases and J by 0 bases. The CDR3 is 18 residues long. CDR1 SGHRS and CDR2 YFSETQ come from the germline V gene.